Below, 27 T cell receptor beta chains from the same sample are listed, as sequenced in a study of tumor and adjacent non-tumor tissue in lung cancer. No cell sorting was done before RNA was extracted from the tissue. A modified ARM-PCR protocol with three rounds of nested PCR amplified TCRbeta. One entry per CDR3 protein results from TCRdb running MiXCR on the multiplex PCR reads. The data show tens of thousands of distinct CDR3 sequences, 80% seen once. The specimen sequenced was lung tumor tissue. The receptors come from a woman between 45 and 65 years old with non-small cell lung cancer.

This clonotype rates as medium-sized. CDR3 loop: CSASTGMGTEAFF. The CDR3 DNA reads as TGCAGCGCGAGCACAGGGATGGGCACTGAAGCTTTCTTT. The chain uses TRBV29-1 and TRBJ1-1, with D possibly TRBD1 on 6 matching bases. In germline, CDR1 is SQVTM, CDR2 ANQGSEA. V was pared by 7 bases and J by 4 bases, with 16 bases between. CDR3 length equals 13 residues. Drawing the rest from reference TRBV29-1 and TRBJ1-1, the complete variable domain is SAVISQKPSRDICQRGTSLTIQCQVDSQVTMMFWYRQQPGQSLTLIATANQGSEATYESGFVIDKFPISRPNLTFSTLTVSNMSPEDSSIYLCSASTGMGTEAFFGQGTRLTVV.

The rearrangement joins TRBV5-4 to TRBJ2-3; D not resolved. The V and J ends lost 2 bases and 11 bases respectively, with 15 bases between them. CDR3 length equals 13 residues. Per germline, CDR1 SGHNT and CDR2 YYREEE (reference sequence). DNA of the CDR3: TGTGCCAGCAGCTTAAAGACTGGCGGTATGCAGTATTTT. Amino acids: CASSLKTGGMQYF.

On this clonotype: Sequence at one end of the junction differs from germline and may be a read error. The chain employs TRBV29-1 and TRBJ1-1; D is unclear. Germline assignment: CDR1 SQVTM and CDR2 ANQGSEA. The CDR3 length is 14 residues. The CDR3, as DNA: TGCAGCGTATATGACCACCTTAAGGGAACTGAAACTTTCTTT. Its protein product is CSVYDHLKGTETFF.

Of note for this clonotype: One base away lies a much larger clone, so this may be a sequencing read error. V gene TRBV29-1 combines with J gene TRBJ2-1, with 9 bases aligning to TRBD2. The length of the CDR3 is 14 residues. CDR1 SQVTM and CDR2 ANQGSEA come from the germline V gene. Trimming removed 6 bases from V and 5 bases from J; junction bases left unmatched: 8. The CDR3 DNA is TGCAGCGTACGGACTAGCGCGGTAAACAATGAGCAGTTCTTC. Protein product: CSVRTSAVNNEQFF.

In its sample, this clonotype was seen a few times. The chain couples TRBV29-1 to TRBJ1-1, with 7 bases lining up with TRBD1. CDR3 length: 12 amino acids. Germline assignment: CDR1 SQVTM and CDR2 ANQGSEA. CDR3 sequence (DNA): TGCAACGGCGAGAGGGGGCTGGGTGAAGCTTTCTTT. Translating gives CNGERGLGEAFF. Drawing the rest from reference TRBV29-1 and TRBJ1-1, the complete variable domain is SAVISQKPSRDICQRGTSLTIQCQVDSQVTMMFWYRQQPGQSLTLIATANQGSEATYESGFVIDKFPISRPNLTFSTLTVSNMSPEDSSIYLCNGERGLGEAFFGQGTRLTVV.

About this clonotype: An end of the junction differs from the germline gene, which may be a read error. This chain connects TRBV27 to TRBJ1-1, with TRBD1 matching 8 bases. CDR3 size: 14 residues. Germline CDR1 MNHEY, CDR2 SMNVEV (reference sequence). The CDR3 region is CASSLLGQDTEALF. CDR3 sequence (DNA): TGTGCCAGCAGTTTATTGGGACAGGACACTGAAGCTTTATTT.

With respect to this clonotype: An end of the junction does not agree with germline; a read error may underlie this. This sequence joins TRBV4-2 and TRBJ1-1, with 8 bases lining up with TRBD1. This CDR3 is 14 amino acids long. Per germline, CDR1 LGHNA and CDR2 YNFKEQ. The CDR3 sequence: CASSRGQGDTEPFF. In DNA form, the CDR3 reads TGTGCCAGCAGTCGCGGACAGGGTGACACTGAACCTTTCTTT.

With respect to this clonotype: This is likely a read error, given that the CDR3 carries no conserved phenylalanine or tryptophan at its end. The chain recombines TRBV20-1 with TRBJ2-1; TRBD2 matches at 11 bases. With V trimmed by 7 bases and J by 7 bases, 9 bases remained unmatched. CDR1 DFQATT and CDR2 SNEGSKA come from the germline V gene (reference sequence). This CDR3 is 14 amino acids long. The CDR3 is CSVIAGGLGNEQFL. In nucleotides, the CDR3 is TGCAGTGTTATAGCGGGAGGGCTCGGGAATGAGCAGTTCTTA.

As to this clonotype: A read error may be the cause here, since a much bigger clone is one base away. Likely a read error: the CDR3 ends without its conserved phenylalanine or tryptophan. V and J are TRBV5-1 and TRBJ2-2; 8 bases fit TRBD2. With V trimmed by 5 bases and J by 7 bases, 10 bases remained unmatched. The germline V gene encodes CDR1 SGHRS and CDR2 YFSETQ. CDR3 size: 15 residues. The CDR3: CASRLTGGPDGELFY. The DNA of the CDR3 is TGCGCCAGCAGGTTGACGGGAGGGCCTGACGGGGAGCTGTTTTAT.

The chain recombines TRBV29-1 with TRBJ2-7, with TRBD2 as a possible D gene (6 bases). The CDR3 loop spans 15 amino acids. The germline V gene encodes CDR1 SQVTM and CDR2 ANQGSEA. V shed 4 bases and J shed 6 bases, with 22 bases lying between them. The CDR3 sequence: CSVVGLAEDPCEQYF. In nucleotides, the CDR3 is TGCAGCGTTGTTGGTTTAGCGGAAGACCCCTGCGAGCAGTACTTC.

The chain links TRBV12-3 or TRBV12-4 to TRBJ2-1; D uncertain. The CDR3 covers 13 residues. CDR3 residues: CVSSLAPDDEQFF. The CDR3 DNA is TGTGTCAGTAGTTTAGCCCCAGATGATGAGCAGTTCTTC.

Points on this clonotype: Here the CDR3 omits its conserved ending phenylalanine or tryptophan, so a read error is the likely source. The chain uses TRBV6-1 and TRBJ2-1, with D possibly matching TRBD1 (5 bases). The CDR3 has 21 residues. CDR1 and CDR2 from the germline V gene are MNHNS and SASEGT. The CDR3 DNA reads TGTCCGAGCAGTGAGCGCCGGTTAGACTTCTTACTCTCGACAGCCTACAATGAGCAGTTCTTA. It translates to CPSSERRLDFLLSTAYNEQFL.

The chain couples TRBV12-3 or TRBV12-4 to TRBJ2-5, with D possibly TRBD2 on 5 matching bases. V was trimmed by 2 bases and J by 5 bases, leaving 9 bases between them. This CDR3 comprises 13 residues. CDR3 in DNA: TGTGCCAGCAGTTTATCAGCGGTGGAGACCCAGTACTTC. Amino acid sequence: CASSLSAVETQYF.

This clonotype was recorded at least ten times. The chain links TRBV5-1 to TRBJ2-1; no definite D call. CDR1 is SGHRS, CDR2 YFSETQ, per germline. Trimming shortened V by 3 bases and J by 4 bases, and 14 bases separated the two germline ends. The CDR3 runs to 15 residues. CDR3 amino acids: CASSSDGPSYNEQFF. The DNA for the CDR3 is TGCGCCAGCAGCTCGGACGGTCCGTCATACAATGAGCAGTTCTTC.

This clonotype has only a few counts. The missing conserved phenylalanine or tryptophan at the end of this CDR3 makes a read error likely. No DNA is shown, since the ends of the CDR3 on it are uncertain; the CDR3 is the one TCRdb lists. This chain links TRBV20-1 with TRBJ2-7; TRBD1 is the table's D call, not checked against the DNA. Germline V gene sequence: CDR1 DFQATT, CDR2 SNEGSKA (reference sequence). Inclusive of both ends, the CDR3 amounts to 13 amino acids. CDR3: CSARTGYSYEQYL.

Concerning this clonotype: An end of the junction differs from the germline gene, which may be a read error. The V call is TRBV20-1, the J call TRBJ2-7; TRBD2 aligns across 12 bases. Germline CDR1 is DFQATT and CDR2 is SNEGSKA (reference sequence). The CDR3 length is 15 residues. The CDR3 protein is CNARDRLAGVGERYF. The CDR3 nucleotides read TGCAATGCTAGAGACCGACTAGCGGGGGTAGGGGAGCGGTACTTC.

Only one count was recorded for this clonotype. Given the absence of the conserved phenylalanine or tryptophan at the CDR3 end, a read error is likely. The DNA is left out, because the CDR3 cannot be placed on it with certainty; the CDR3 is given as TCRdb lists it. The chain uses TRBV28 and TRBJ2-1; the DNA was not compared with TRBD1, the D call given in the table. Germline values: CDR1 MDHEN, CDR2 SYDVKM. The CDR3 extends over 16 residues, inclusive of both ends. This chain's CDR3 is CASKPHRDRIYNEQSH.

This clonotype has just a few counts. The junction departs from germline at one end; a sequencing error may be responsible. This sequence joins TRBV20-1 and TRBJ2-7; 8 bases align to TRBD2. Germline-derived CDR1 and CDR2 are DFQATT and SNEGSKA (reference sequence). The CDR3 covers 15 residues. The chain's CDR3 is CSVRDISGGSYEQYF. CDR3 coding DNA: TGCAGTGTTAGAGATATCAGCGGGGGCTCCTACGAGCAGTACTTC.

CDR3 in amino acids: CTSSLPDTQETQYF. The CDR3 DNA is TGTACAAGCAGCTTACCGGACACCCAAGAGACCCAGTACTTC. The V and J genes are TRBV12-3 or TRBV12-4 and TRBJ2-5, with D possibly matching TRBD1 (5 bases). The CDR3 has 14 amino acids.

Remarks on this clonotype: The junction and the germline gene differ at one end; a read error may be behind it. This chain links TRBV4-2 with TRBJ2-1, with 9 bases fitting TRBD2. Germline CDR1 LGHNA, CDR2 YNFKEQ. The CDR3 sequence is 15 residues long. The CDR3 region is CTSSQSPSGKDEQFF. In nucleotides, the CDR3 is TGTACCAGTAGCCAATCCCCTAGCGGGAAGGATGAGCAGTTCTTC.

Turning to this clonotype: One end of the junction varies from germline; a read error may be responsible. The J gene is TRBJ2-1, the V gene TRBV20-1; 7 bases match TRBD2. In germline, CDR1 is DFQATT, CDR2 SNEGSKA (reference sequence). The CDR3 contains 14 residues. The CDR3 spells CSVIVGGLGNEQFF. CDR3 nucleotide sequence: TGTAGTGTTATAGTGGGAGGGCTTGGGAATGAGCAGTTCTTC.

Ten or more counts support this clonotype. The genes are TRBV4-3 and TRBJ2-3; D is unclear. CDR3 length: 15 residues. CDR1 and CDR2 (germline): LGHNA, YSLEER. V lost 0 bases and J lost 1, with 8 bases in between. The chain's CDR3 is CASSQDYTGTDTQYF. As DNA, the CDR3 is TGCGCCAGCAGCCAAGATTATACAGGCACAGATACGCAGTATTTT.

On this clonotype: The CDR3 ends on some other residue instead of the conserved phenylalanine or tryptophan, so this is likely a read error. The chain employs TRBV5-1 and TRBJ2-3; the D gene is possibly TRBD2 (6 bases). The CDR3 covers 17 residues. V shed 0 bases and J shed 0 bases, with 14 bases lying between them. Per germline, CDR1 SGHRS and CDR2 YFSETQ. The DNA for the CDR3 is TGCGCCAGCAGCTTGGTGACTAGTGGGAGTAGCACAGATACGCAGTATTAT. It yields the protein CASSLVTSGSSTDTQYY.

The table lists this clonotype with many counts. The V and J genes are TRBV5-4 and TRBJ1-1; D unresolved. The CDR3 contains 14 residues. V was cut by 3 bases and J by 0 bases, with 9 bases left in between. The V gene's germline CDR1 is SGHNT and CDR2 YYREEE (reference sequence). The CDR3 sequence: CASSSWSLNTEAFF. Written as DNA, the CDR3 is TGTGCCAGCAGCTCGTGGTCCTTGAACACTGAAGCTTTCTTT. The variable domain in full, with the rest retrieved from reference TRBV5-4 and TRBJ1-1, is ETGVTQSPTHLIKTRGQQVTLRCSSQSGHNTVSWYQQALGQGPQFIFQYYREEENGRGNFPPRFSGLQFPNYSSELNVNALELDDSALYLCASSSWSLNTEAFFGQGTRLTVV.

This clonotype was found a few times. V and J are TRBV6-5 and TRBJ2-1; TRBD2 agrees at 8 bases. The length of the CDR3 is 17 residues. The V and J ends lost 2 bases and 0 bases, in that order; junction bases with no gene match: 6. The germline V gene encodes CDR1 MNHEY and CDR2 SVGAGI. The CDR3 DNA is TGTGCCAGCAGTTACAATCTCGGGAGGGGCTCCTACAATGAGCAGTTCTTC. Protein: CASSYNLGRGSYNEQFF.

Regarding this clonotype: One end of the junction does not line up with germline, which may come from a read error. The rearrangement uses TRBV11-2 and TRBJ2-5, with D tentatively TRBD2 (7 bases). Germline V gives CDR1 SGHAT, CDR2 FQNNGV. The CDR3 has 14 amino acids. The DNA of the CDR3 is TGTGCCAACAACTTCGTGGGGGGGCGAGAGACTCAGTACTTC. Protein: CANNFVGGRETQYF.

Regarding this clonotype: One end of the junction is discordant with germline, which a read error may explain. The rearrangement uses TRBV6-5 and TRBJ2-5; D gene ambiguous. Germline lookup yields CDR1 MNHEY and CDR2 SVGAGI. This CDR3 region has 12 residues. CDR3 residues: CASSCTSETQYF. The CDR3 bases are TGTGCCAGCAGTTGCACCTCAGAGACCCAATATTTC.